This entry is about one T cell receptor (beta chain). The antigen it recognizes is unknown. No clone much larger than this one lies a single base away; base qualities are absent. The sample comes from a study of control samples from healthy donors and cancer patients (dated by TCRdb to between 2020 and 2021). According to the germline V gene (reference sequence), CDR1 reads MNHEY and CDR2 reads SMNVEV. The CDR3 spans 16 residues, from the cysteine through the phenylalanine. This entry keeps only the CDR3 DNA: 48 bases, framed from base 1. Trimming accounts for 2 bases at V and 0 bases at J, while the number of junction bases matched to no gene is 4. Library prep was done by the immunoSEQ multiplex PCR assay. The source is immuneACCESS, and TCRdb retained only in-frame sequences with V and J called. Part of the clones is not carried over; for the studies checked, unresolved V genes explain less than half of this, and the remainder is unexplained. Counted in this sample were about 180,000 clones; 90% of them appeared once. The ten largest clones represent 1.4% of the sample.

The source is a woman between 50 and 59 years old in good health. The chain was built from TRBV27 and TRBJ1-3; 7 central bases correspond to TRBD1. The sequencing input was blood. The nucleotide sequence reads TGTGCCAGCAGTTTACAGGGGGGCTTCTCTGGAAACACCATATATTTT. Translated, it gives CASSLQGGFSGNTIYF.